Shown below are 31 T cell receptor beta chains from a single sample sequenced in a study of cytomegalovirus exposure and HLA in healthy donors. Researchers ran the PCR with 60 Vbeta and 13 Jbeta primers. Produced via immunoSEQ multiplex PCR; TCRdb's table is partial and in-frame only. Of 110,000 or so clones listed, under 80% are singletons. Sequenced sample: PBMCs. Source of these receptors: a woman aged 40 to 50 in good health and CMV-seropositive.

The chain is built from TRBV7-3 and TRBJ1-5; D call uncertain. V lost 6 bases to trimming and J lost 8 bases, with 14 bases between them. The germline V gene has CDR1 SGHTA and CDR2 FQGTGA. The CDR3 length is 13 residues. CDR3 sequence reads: CASRRTREEPQHF. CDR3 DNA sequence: TGTGCCAGCAGGCGGACTCGGGAAGAGCCCCAGCATTTT.

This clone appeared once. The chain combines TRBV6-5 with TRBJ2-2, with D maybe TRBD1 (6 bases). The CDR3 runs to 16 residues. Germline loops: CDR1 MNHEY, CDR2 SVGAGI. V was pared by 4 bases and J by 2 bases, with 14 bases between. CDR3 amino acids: CASSSGQLVNTGELFF. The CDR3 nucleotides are TGTGCCAGCAGTTCAGGACAGCTAGTTAACACCGGGGAGCTGTTTTTT.

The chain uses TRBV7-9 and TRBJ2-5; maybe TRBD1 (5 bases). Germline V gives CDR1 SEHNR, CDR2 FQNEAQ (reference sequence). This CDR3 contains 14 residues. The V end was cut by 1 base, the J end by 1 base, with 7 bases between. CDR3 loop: CASSLVRAQETQYF. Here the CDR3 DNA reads TGTGCCAGCAGCTTAGTCAGGGCCCAAGAGACCCAGTACTTC. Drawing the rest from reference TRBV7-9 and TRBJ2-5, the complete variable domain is DTGVSQNPRHKITKRGQNVTFRCDPISEHNRLYWYRQTLGQGPEFLTYFQNEAQLEKSRLLSDRFSAERPKGSFSTLEIQRTEQGDSAMYLCASSLVRAQETQYFGPGTRLLVL.

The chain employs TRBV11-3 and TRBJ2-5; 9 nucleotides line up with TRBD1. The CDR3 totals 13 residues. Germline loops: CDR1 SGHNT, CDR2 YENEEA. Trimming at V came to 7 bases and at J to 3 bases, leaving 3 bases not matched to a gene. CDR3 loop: CASKDRGEETQYF. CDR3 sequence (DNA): TGTGCCAGCAAAGACAGGGGGGAAGAGACCCAGTACTTC. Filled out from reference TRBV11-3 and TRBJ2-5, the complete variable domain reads EAGVVQSPRYKIIEKKQPVAFWCNPISGHNTLYWYLQNLGQGPELLIRYENEEAVDDSQLPKDRFSAERLKGVDSTLKIQPAELGDSAVYLCASKDRGEETQYFGPGTRLLVL.

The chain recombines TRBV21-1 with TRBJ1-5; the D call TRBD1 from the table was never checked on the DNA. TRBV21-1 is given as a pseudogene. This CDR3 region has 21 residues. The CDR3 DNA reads TGTGCCAGCAGCAAAGCGCTTTCTGGGCAGGGCCGATTCAAGGGTCGCCAGCCCCAGCATTTT. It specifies CASSKALSGQGRFKGRQPQHF.

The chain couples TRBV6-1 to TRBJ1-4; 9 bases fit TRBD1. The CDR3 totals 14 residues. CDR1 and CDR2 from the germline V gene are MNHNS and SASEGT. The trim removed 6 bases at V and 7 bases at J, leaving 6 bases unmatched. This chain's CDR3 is CASSSGQGGEKLFF. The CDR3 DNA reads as TGTGCCAGCAGCTCGGGACAGGGTGGTGAAAAACTGTTTTTT.

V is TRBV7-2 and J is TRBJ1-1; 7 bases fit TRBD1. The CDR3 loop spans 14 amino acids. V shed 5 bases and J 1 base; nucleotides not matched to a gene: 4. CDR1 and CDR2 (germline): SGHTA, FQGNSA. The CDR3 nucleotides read TGTGCCAGCAGCGGGCACAGGGGGAACACTGAAGCTTTCTTT. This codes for CASSGHRGNTEAFF. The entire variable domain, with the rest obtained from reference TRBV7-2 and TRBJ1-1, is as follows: GAGVSQSPSNKVTEKGKDVELRCDPISGHTALYWYRQSLGQGLEFLIYFQGNSAPDKSGLPSDRFSAERTGGSVSTLTIQRTQQEDSAVYLCASSGHRGNTEAFFGQGTRLTVV.

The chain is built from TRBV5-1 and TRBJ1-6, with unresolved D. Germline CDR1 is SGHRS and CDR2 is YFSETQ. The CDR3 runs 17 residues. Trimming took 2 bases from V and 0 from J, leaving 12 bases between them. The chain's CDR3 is CASSFDTKSSYNSPLHF. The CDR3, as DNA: TGCGCCAGCAGCTTTGACACCAAGAGCTCCTATAATTCACCCCTCCACTTT.

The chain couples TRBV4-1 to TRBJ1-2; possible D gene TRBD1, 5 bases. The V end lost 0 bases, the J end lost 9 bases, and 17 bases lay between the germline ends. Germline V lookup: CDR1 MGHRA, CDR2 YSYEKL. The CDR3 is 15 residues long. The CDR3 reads CASSQESPSGASYTF. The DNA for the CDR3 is TGCGCCAGCAGCCAAGAATCTCCATCTGGGGCAAGCTACACCTTC.

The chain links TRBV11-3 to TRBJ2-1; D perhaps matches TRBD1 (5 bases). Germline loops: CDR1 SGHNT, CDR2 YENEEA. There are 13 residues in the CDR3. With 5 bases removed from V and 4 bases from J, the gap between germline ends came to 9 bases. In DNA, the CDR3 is TGTGCCAGCAGCCGACAGAGTTACAATGAGCAGTTCTTC. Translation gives CASSRQSYNEQFF.

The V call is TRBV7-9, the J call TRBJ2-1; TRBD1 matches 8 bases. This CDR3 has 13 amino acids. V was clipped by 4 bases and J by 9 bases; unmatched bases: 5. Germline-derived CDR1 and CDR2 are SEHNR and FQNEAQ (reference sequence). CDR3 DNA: TGTGCCAGCAGCTCACAGGGGGGAGGTGAGCAGTTCTTC. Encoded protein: CASSSQGGGEQFF.

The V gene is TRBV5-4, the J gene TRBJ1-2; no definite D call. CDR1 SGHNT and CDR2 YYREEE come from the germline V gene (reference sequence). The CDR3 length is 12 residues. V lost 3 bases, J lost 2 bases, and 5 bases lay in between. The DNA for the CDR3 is TGTGCCAGCAGCTACAGCAACTATGGCTACACCTTC. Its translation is CASSYSNYGYTF. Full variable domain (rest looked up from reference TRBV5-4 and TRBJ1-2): ETGVTQSPTHLIKTRGQQVTLRCSSQSGHNTVSWYQQALGQGPQFIFQYYREEENGRGNFPPRFSGLQFPNYSSELNVNALELDDSALYLCASSYSNYGYTFGSGTRLTVV.

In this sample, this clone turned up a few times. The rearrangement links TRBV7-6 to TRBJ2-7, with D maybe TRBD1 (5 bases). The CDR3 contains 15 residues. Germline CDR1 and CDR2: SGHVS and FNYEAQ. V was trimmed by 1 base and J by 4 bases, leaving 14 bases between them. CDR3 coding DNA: TGTGCCAGCAGCTTAGGGGCAGGGTCCTCTTACGAGCAGTACTTC. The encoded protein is CASSLGAGSSYEQYF.

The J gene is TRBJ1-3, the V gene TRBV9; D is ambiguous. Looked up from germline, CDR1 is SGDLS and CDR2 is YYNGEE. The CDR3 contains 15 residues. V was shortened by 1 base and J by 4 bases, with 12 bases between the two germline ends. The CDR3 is CASSVMRVGGNTIYF. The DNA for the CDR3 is TGTGCCAGCAGCGTAATGAGGGTGGGAGGAAACACCATATATTTT.

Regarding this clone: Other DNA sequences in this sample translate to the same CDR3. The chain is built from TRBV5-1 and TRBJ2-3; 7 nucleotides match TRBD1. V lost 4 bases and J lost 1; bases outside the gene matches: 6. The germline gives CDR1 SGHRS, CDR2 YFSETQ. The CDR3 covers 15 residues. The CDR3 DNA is TGCGCCAGCAGCCAGGGGGACCCACGCACAGATACGCAGTATTTT. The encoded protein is CASSQGDPRTDTQYF.

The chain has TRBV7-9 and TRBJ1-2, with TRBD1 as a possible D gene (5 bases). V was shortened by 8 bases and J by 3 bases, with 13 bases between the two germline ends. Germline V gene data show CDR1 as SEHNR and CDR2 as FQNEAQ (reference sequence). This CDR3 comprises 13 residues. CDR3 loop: CASGTGTDYGYTF. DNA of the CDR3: TGTGCCAGCGGAACAGGTACAGACTATGGCTACACCTTC. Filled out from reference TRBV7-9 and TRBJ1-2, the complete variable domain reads DTGVSQNPRHKITKRGQNVTFRCDPISEHNRLYWYRQTLGQGPEFLTYFQNEAQLEKSRLLSDRFSAERPKGSFSTLEIQRTEQGDSAMYLCASGTGTDYGYTFGSGTRLTVV.

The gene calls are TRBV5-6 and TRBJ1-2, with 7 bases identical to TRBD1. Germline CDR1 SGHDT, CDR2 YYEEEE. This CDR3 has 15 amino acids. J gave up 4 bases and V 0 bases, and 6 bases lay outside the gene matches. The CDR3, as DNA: TGTGCCAGCAGCTTGGCGACAGGGTACTCCTATGGCTACACCTTC. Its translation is CASSLATGYSYGYTF.

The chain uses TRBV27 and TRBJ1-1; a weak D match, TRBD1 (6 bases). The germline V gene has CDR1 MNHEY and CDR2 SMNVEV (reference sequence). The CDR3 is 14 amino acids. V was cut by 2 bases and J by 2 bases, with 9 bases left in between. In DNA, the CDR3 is TGTGCCAGCAGTTTAGGGGGGGCAAACACTGAAGCTTTCTTT. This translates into CASSLGGANTEAFF.

DNA of the CDR3: TGTGCCAGTAGTATATTGGGACAGGTCTATGGCTACACCTTC. Protein product: CASSILGQVYGYTF. This chain joins TRBV19 and TRBJ1-2; 8 nucleotides agree with TRBD1. Germline CDR1 and CDR2: LNHDA and SQIVND (reference sequence). The CDR3 covers 14 residues. Trimming cost V 2 bases and J 4 bases; bases outside gene matches: 3.

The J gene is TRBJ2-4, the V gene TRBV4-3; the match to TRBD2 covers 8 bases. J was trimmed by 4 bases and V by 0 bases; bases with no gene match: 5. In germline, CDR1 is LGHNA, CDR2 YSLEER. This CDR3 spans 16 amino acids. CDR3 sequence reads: CASSQDHLAGKNIQYF. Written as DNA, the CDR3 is TGCGCCAGCAGCCAAGATCATCTAGCGGGTAAAAACATTCAGTACTTC.

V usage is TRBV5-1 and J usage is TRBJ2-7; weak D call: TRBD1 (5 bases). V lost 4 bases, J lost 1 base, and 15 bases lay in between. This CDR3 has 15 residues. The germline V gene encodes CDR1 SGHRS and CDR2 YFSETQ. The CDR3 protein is CASSRRGQLSYEQYF. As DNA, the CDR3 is TGCGCCAGCAGCCGCCGCGGACAACTGTCCTACGAGCAGTACTTC. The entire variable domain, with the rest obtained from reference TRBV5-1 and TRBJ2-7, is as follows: KAGVTQTPRYLIKTRGQQVTLSCSPISGHRSVSWYQQTPGQGLQFLFEYFSETQRNKGNFPGRFSGRQFSNSRSEMNVSTLELGDSALYLCASSRRGQLSYEQYFGPGTRLTVT.

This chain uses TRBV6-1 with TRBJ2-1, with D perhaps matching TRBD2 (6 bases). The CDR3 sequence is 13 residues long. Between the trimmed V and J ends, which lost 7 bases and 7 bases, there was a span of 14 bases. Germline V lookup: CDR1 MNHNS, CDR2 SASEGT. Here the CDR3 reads CASITTSFNEQFF. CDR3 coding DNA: TGTGCCAGCATTACGACTAGTTTTAATGAGCAGTTCTTC.

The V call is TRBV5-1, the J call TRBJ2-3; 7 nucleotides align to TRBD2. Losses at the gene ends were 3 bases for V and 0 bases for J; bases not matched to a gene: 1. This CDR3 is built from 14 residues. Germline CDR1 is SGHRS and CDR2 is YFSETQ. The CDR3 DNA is TGCGCCAGCAGCTGGACTAGTAGCACAGATACGCAGTATTTT. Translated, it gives CASSWTSSTDTQYF.

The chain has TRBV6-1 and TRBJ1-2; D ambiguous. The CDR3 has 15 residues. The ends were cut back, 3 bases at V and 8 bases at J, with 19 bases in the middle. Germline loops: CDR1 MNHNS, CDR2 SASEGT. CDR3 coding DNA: TGTGCCAGCAGTGAGCTACCCGGGGTATCTGGGGGCTACACCTTC. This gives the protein CASSELPGVSGGYTF.

The CDR3 DNA follows: TGTGCCAGCAGCGGGAGGGGGACTAGCGGGAGGGCCATCACAGATACGCAGTATTTT. It specifies CASSGRGTSGRAITDTQYF. V gene TRBV11-3 combines with J gene TRBJ2-3; 16 bases fit TRBD2. CDR3 size: 19 residues. Germline CDR1 reads SGHNT; CDR2 reads YENEEA. J gave up 2 bases and V 5 bases, and 10 bases lay outside the gene matches.

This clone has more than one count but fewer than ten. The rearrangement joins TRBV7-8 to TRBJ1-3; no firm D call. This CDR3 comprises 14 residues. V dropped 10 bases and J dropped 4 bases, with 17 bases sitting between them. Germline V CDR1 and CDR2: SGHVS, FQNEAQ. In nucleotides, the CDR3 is TGTGCCATTTCGGCGGGCCCCGGAGGAAACACCATATATTTT. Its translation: CAISAGPGGNTIYF.

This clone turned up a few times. The CDR3 nucleotides read TGTGCCAGCAGTTACGCGGCTACTTCCTACAATGAGCAGTTCTTC. Protein: CASSYAATSYNEQFF. The chain couples TRBV6-7 to TRBJ2-1; D is unclear. TRBV6-7 is sorted into the ORF group, with uncertain function. V lost 2 bases and J 1 base, leaving 9 bases between the germline ends. The CDR3 loop spans 15 amino acids.

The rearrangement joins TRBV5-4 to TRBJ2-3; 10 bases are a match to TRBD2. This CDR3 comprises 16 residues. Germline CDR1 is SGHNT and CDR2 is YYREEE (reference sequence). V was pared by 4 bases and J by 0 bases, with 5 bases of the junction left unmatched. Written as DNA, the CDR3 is TGTGCCAGCAGCCTAAGGACTAGCGGTAGCACAGATACGCAGTATTTT. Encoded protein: CASSLRTSGSTDTQYF.

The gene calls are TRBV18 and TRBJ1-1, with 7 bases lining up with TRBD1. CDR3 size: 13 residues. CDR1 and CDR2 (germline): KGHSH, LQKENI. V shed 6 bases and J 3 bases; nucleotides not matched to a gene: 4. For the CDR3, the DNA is TGTGCCAGCTCGCGTCAGGGGGACACTGAAGCTTTCTTT. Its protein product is CASSRQGDTEAFF.

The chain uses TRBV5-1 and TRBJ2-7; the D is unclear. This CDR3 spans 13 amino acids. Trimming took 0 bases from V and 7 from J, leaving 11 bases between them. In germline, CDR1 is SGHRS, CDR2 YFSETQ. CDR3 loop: CASSLAPLREQYF. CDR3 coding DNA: TGCGCCAGCAGCTTGGCCCCCCTCAGGGAGCAGTACTTC. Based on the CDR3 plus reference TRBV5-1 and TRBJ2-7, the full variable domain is KAGVTQTPRYLIKTRGQQVTLSCSPISGHRSVSWYQQTPGQGLQFLFEYFSETQRNKGNFPGRFSGRQFSNSRSEMNVSTLELGDSALYLCASSLAPLREQYFGPGTRLTVT.

The CDR3 here is CASSYSAGFYNSPLHF. The CDR3 coding sequence is TGTGCCAGCAGTTACTCCGCCGGTTTCTATAATTCACCCCTCCACTTT. This chain uses TRBV6-5 with TRBJ1-6; D is unresolved. The V end lost 0 bases, the J end lost 3 bases, and 9 bases lay between the germline ends. The germline V gene encodes CDR1 MNHEY and CDR2 SVGAGI. The CDR3 is made up of 16 amino acids.